The clone carrying this TCR beta chain was counted ten times or more. As yet, its antigen is unknown. V was cut by 0 bases and J by 4 bases, with 16 bases left in between. Germline lookup yields CDR1 WSHSY and CDR2 SAAADI. The CDR3 contains 16 residues. This entry comes from a study of human T cells and chemical hapten exposure. Study information: TCR yields per sample varied, mainly owing to small pooled library volume differences. Overall study findings and caveats: Counts of TCRs above 1 in 1000 frequency stayed unchanged with DPC sensitization.

The library tagged individual cDNA molecules with unique molecular identifiers. Study processing details: A per-sample median of approximately 87,000 TCRs was observed, with counts ranging from roughly 23,224 to 750,000. TCRdb passed the RACE reads through MiXCR, listing each CDR3 protein once. The V and J calls and clone size are TCRdb's, not the authors'. The sample includes about 130,000 distinct CDR3 sequences, approximately 9% of them seen just once. Regarding time point: healthy volunteer bleed at 2 weeks. Researchers extracted total RNA from unfractionated whole blood. The chain is built from TRBV10-2 and TRBJ2-7, with D maybe TRBD2 (6 bases). The specimen sequenced was whole blood. The TCR was taken from a male donor in good health. Some clones in this sample may be carry-over from other donors' samples. CDR3 region: CASSESGRGLRYEQYF. The CDR3, as DNA: TGCGCCAGCAGTGAGTCGGGCCGGGGGTTAAGGTACGAGCAGTACTTC.